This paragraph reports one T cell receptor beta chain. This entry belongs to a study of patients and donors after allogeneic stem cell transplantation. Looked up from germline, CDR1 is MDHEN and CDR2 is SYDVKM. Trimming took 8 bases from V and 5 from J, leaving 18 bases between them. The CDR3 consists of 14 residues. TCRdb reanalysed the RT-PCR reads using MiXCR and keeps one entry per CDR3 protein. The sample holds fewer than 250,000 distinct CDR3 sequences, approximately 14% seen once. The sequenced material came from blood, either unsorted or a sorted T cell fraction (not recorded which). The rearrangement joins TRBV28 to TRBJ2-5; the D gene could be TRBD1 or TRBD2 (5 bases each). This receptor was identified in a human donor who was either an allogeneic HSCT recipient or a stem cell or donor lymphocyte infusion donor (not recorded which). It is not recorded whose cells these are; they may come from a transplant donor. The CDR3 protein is CASLRGNAWETQYF. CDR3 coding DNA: TGTGCCAGCCTCCGGGGCAACGCCTGGGAGACCCAGTACTTC.